This T cell receptor beta chain came from a study of cytomegalovirus exposure and HLA in healthy donors. Overall study results and limits: A link between a missense DCLRE1C variant and TCR beta V- and J-gene trimming emerged from a later analysis. Across donors, presence/absence analyses took sequencing depth to be roughly uniform. In a later analysis, HLA-associated TCR beta chains were more clonally expanded than equally common others.

The CDR3 runs 13 residues. CDR1 and CDR2 from the germline V gene are MNHEY and SMNVEV (reference sequence). Deletions cut 6 bases from V and 10 bases from J, with 19 bases between. Samples came from healthy bone marrow donors. Primers for the PCR totalled 60 Vbeta and 13 Jbeta. This table comes from immunoSEQ multiplex PCR, and its TCRdb copy is limited to in-frame clones, with some not included. The table lists some 190,000 clones, around 80% of them singletons. Comment on this clone: What it binds is unknown.

This receptor was taken from a girl between 10 and 17 years old in good health and CMV-seropositive. The chain combines TRBV27 with TRBJ2-7; TRBD2 is a possible D gene (6 bases). The sequenced sample consisted of PBMCs. The CDR3 sequence is CASRPGGAVVQYF. In DNA form, the CDR3 reads TGTGCCAGCAGACCTGGAGGGGCGGTTGTTCAGTACTTC.